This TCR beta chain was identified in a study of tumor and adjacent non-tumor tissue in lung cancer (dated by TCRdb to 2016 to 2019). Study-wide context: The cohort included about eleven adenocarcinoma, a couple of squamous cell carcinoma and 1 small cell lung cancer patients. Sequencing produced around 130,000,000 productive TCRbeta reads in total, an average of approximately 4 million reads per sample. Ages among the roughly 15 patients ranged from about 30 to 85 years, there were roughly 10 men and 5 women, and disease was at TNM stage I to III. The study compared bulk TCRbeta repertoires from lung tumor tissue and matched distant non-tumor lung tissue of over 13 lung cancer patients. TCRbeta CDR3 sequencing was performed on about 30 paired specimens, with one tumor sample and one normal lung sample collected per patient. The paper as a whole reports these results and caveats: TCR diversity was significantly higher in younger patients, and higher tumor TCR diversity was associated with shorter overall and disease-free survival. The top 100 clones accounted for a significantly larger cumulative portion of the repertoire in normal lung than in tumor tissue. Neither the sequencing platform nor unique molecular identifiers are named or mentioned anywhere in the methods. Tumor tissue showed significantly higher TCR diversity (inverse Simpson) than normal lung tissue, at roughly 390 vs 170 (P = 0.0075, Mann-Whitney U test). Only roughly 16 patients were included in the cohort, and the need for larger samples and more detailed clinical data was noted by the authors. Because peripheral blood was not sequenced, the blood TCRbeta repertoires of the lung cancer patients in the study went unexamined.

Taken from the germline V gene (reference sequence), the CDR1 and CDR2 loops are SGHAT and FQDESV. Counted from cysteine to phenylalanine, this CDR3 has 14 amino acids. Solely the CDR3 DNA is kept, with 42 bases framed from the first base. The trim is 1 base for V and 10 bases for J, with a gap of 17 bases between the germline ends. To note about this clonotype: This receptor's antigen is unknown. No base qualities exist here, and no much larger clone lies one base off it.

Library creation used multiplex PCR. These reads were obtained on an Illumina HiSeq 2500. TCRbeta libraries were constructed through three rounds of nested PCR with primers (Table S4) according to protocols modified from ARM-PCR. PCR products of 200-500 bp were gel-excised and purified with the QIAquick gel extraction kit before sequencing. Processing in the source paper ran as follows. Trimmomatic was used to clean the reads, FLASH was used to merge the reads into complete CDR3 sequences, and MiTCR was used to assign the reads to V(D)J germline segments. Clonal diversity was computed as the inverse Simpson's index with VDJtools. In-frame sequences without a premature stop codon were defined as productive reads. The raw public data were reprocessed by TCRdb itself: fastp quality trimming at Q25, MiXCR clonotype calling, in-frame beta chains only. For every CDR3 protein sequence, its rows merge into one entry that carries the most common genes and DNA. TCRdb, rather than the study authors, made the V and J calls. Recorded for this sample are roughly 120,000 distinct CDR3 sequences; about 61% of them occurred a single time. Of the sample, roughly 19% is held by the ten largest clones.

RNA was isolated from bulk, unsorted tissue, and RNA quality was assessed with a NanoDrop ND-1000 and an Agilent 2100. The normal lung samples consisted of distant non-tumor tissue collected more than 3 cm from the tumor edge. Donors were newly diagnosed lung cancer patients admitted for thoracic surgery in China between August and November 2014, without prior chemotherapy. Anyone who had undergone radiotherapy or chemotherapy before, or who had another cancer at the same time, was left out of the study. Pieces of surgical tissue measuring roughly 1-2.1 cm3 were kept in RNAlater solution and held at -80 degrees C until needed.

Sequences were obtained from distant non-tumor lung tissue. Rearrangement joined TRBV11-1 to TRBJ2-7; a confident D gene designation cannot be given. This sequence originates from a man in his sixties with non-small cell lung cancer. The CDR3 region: CASSLGGTFSEQYF. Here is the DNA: TGTGCCAGCAGCTTAGGGGGAACCTTCTCCGAACAGTACTTC.